The clone carrying this T cell receptor beta chain was recorded only once. These data belong to a study of blood T cell repertoires in COVID-19. Study background: Sites in the United States, Italy and Spain provided acute and convalescent COVID-19 samples. The cDNA or gDNA used as material had been derived from T cells, B-cell-depleted T cells, or PBMCs.

Germline V gene lookup returns CDR1 SGHTA and CDR2 FQGNSA. V was cut by 6 bases and J by 1 base, with 12 bases left in between. The length of the CDR3 is 14 residues. Original analysis: Counts of nucleated cells, estimated from reference gene primer amplification, were obtained. Assay: immunoSEQ multiplex PCR; the TCRdb copy retains only in-frame clones and omits some. The V and J calls and clone size were taken over from that table, and D and trimming were inferred from the DNA. The sample has 110,000 or so clones; about four fifths are singletons. Sequenced input: peripheral blood. The rearrangement links TRBV7-2 to TRBJ1-1; D not resolved. The clonotype comes from a woman aged 40-49 years with acute or convalescent COVID-19. The CDR3, as DNA: TGTGCCAGCAGTCCCGCCCCCGGGAACACTGAAGCTTTCTTT. The encoded protein is CASSPAPGNTEAFF.